The entry below describes one T cell receptor (beta chain). Germline V gene lookup returns CDR1 MRHNA and CDR2 SNTAGT. This CDR3 has 16 amino acids. The V and J ends lost 5 bases and 3 bases, in that order; junction bases with no gene match: 6. This specimen belongs to a study of blood T cell repertoires in COVID-19. Study information: Donors in the United States, Italy and Spain gave samples during acute or convalescent COVID-19. Nucleic acid was either cDNA or gDNA, and it came from T cells, B-cell-depleted T cells, or PBMCs.

Original handling: Reference gene primer amplification gave estimated nucleated cell counts. Clones were sequenced by immunoSEQ multiplex PCR, and TCRdb holds only the in-frame ones, with some missing. V, J and clone size were drawn from that table, and D and trimming were deduced from the DNA. The repertoire holds around 250,000 clones, with approximately 84% as singletons. The receptor comes from a human donor in a cohort sampled during active COVID-19. The rearrangement joins TRBV6-4 to TRBJ2-1, with 11 nucleotides matching TRBD2. The sample comprised peripheral blood. The CDR3 here is CASSQLLAGGYNEQFF. The CDR3 region has the DNA TGTGCCAGCAGTCAGCTTCTAGCGGGGGGCTACAATGAGCAGTTCTTC.